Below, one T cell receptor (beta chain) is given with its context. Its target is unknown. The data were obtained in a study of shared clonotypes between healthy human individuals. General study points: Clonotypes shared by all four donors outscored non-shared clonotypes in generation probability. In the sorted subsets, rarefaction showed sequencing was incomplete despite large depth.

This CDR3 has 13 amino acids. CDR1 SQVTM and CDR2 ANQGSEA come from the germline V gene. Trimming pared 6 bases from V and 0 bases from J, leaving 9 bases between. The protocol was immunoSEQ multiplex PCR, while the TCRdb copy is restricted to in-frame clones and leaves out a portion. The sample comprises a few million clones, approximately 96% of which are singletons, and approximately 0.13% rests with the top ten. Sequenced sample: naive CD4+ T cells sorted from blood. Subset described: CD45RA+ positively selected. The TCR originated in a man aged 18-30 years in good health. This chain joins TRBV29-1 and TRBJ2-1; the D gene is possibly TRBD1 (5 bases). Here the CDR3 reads CSVRQRSYNEQFF. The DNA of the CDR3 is TGCAGCGTGAGACAGCGCTCCTACAATGAGCAGTTCTTC.